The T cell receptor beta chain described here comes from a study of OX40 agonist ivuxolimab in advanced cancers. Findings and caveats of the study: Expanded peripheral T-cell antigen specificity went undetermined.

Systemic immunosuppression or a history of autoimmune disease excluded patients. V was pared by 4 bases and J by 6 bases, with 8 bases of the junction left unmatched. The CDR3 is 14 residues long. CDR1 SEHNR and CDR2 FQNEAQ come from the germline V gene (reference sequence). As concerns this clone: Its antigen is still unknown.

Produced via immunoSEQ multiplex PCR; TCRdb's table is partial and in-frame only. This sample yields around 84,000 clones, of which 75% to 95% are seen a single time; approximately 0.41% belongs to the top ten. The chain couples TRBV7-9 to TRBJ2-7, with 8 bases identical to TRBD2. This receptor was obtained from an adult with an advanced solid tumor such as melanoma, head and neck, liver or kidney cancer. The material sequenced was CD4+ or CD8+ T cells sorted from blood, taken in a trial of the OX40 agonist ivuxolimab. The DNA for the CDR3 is TGTGCCAGCAGCTCTAGGACAGCGGGGGCCGAGCAGTACTTC. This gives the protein CASSSRTAGAEQYF.